A single sample is the source of the 24 T cell receptor beta chains below, sequenced in a study of blood T cell repertoires in COVID-19. The table came from immunoSEQ multiplex PCR; TCRdb's copy has only in-frame clones and leaves some out. The table shows 650,000 to 800,000 clones, with 85% to 90% occurring only once. The sample taken for sequencing was peripheral blood. All receptors come from a woman younger than 35 with acute or convalescent COVID-19.

The rearrangement uses TRBV28 and TRBJ1-1; D call uncertain. The ends were cut back, 5 bases at V and 11 bases at J, with 12 bases in the middle. This CDR3 is built from 11 residues. Looked up from germline, CDR1 is MDHEN and CDR2 is SYDVKM. CDR3 DNA: TGTGCCAGCAGTAACCCCCTTGAGGCTTTCTTT. Amino acid sequence: CASSNPLEAFF.

V is TRBV18 and J is TRBJ2-1, with a weak D call TRBD1 (5 bases). Germline CDR1 reads KGHSH; CDR2 reads LQKENI. The V gene lost 4 bases and the J gene lost 7 bases, with 11 bases spanning the gap. CDR3 length equals 13 residues. The CDR3 sequence is CASSRDRGNEQFF. The CDR3 bases are TGTGCCAGCTCACGTGACAGAGGAAATGAGCAGTTCTTC. The complete variable domain, with remaining parts taken from reference TRBV18 and TRBJ2-1, reads NAGVMQNPRHLVRRRGQEARLRCSPMKGHSHVYWYRQLPEEGLKFMVYLQKENIIDESGMPKERFSAEFPKEGPSILRIQQVVRGDSAAYFCASSRDRGNEQFFGPGTRLTVL.

The chain recombines TRBV12-1 with TRBJ2-7; the D call of TRBD1 is as the table states it, not checked on the DNA. TRBV12-1 has pseudogene status. The CDR3 spans 19 residues. The CDR3 loop is CASSPPGTGPIRQKDEQYF. The CDR3 DNA follows: TGTGCCAGCAGCCCTCCGGGGACAGGGCCGATCCGGCAAAAGGACGAGCAGTACTTC.

In this sample, this clone turned up once. The J gene is TRBJ1-1, the V gene TRBV28; maybe TRBD1 (5 bases). Germline CDR1 is MDHEN and CDR2 is SYDVKM. Between the trimmed V and J ends, which lost 8 bases and 11 bases, there was a span of 15 bases. This CDR3 spans 11 amino acids. CDR3: CASSSPKGAFF. In DNA form, the CDR3 reads TGTGCCAGCTCTAGTCCTAAGGGGGCTTTCTTT. The whole variable domain, filled in from reference TRBV28 and TRBJ1-1, reads DVKVTQSSRYLVKRTGEKVFLECVQDMDHENMFWYRQDPGLGLRLIYFSYDVKMKEKGDIPEGYSVSREKKERFSLILESASTNQTSMYLCASSSPKGAFFGQGTRLTVV.

The rearrangement uses TRBV2 and TRBJ2-2; possibly TRBD2 for D (5 bases). The germline CDR1 and CDR2 sequences are SNHLY and FYNNEI. CDR3 length: 15 amino acids. V was pared by 6 bases and J by 4 bases, with 15 bases between. DNA of the CDR3: TGTGCCAGCAGAGAAAAAAGGGAGCCCACCGGGGAGCTGTTTTTT. Translation: CASREKREPTGELFF. Using reference TRBV2 and TRBJ2-2 for the parts outside the CDR3, the full variable domain is EPEVTQTPSHQVTQMGQEVILRCVPISNHLYFYWYRQILGQKVEFLVSFYNNEISEKSEIFDDQFSVERPDGSNFTLKIRSTKLEDSAMYFCASREKREPTGELFFGEGSRLTVL.

This CDR3 reads CASSVGPSGDYEQYF. The CDR3 DNA follows: TGTGCCAGCAGCGTAGGTCCTAGCGGGGACTACGAGCAGTACTTC. The chain joins TRBV9 to TRBJ2-7, with TRBD2 identical over 9 bases. CDR3 length: 15 residues. V lost 0 bases to trimming and J lost 3 bases; unmatched junction nucleotides: 4. In germline, CDR1 is SGDLS, CDR2 YYNGEE.

The rearrangement links TRBV19 to TRBJ2-5, with D possibly TRBD1 on 5 matching bases. Germline V gene lookup returns CDR1 LNHDA and CDR2 SQIVND (reference sequence). There are 16 residues in the CDR3. V lost 2 bases and J 5 bases, leaving 18 bases between the germline ends. CDR3 nucleotides: TGTGCCAGTAGTATAACCCCAGGGAAGCTGGTGGAGACCCAGTACTTC. Translation: CASSITPGKLVETQYF.

The chain uses TRBV5-1 and TRBJ2-1; TRBD2 agrees at 11 bases. The CDR3 runs to 17 residues. The V segment lost 3 bases and the J segment 0 bases; nucleotides outside the gene matches: 5. Germline CDR1 SGHRS, CDR2 YFSETQ. CDR3 amino acids: CASSSDTSGGSYNEQFF. CDR3 DNA: TGCGCCAGCAGCTCGGACACTAGCGGGGGCTCCTACAATGAGCAGTTCTTC.

The J gene is TRBJ2-1, the V gene TRBV21-1; TRBD1 was called by the table and not checked on the DNA. TRBV21-1 is designated a pseudogene. The CDR3 runs 16 residues. CDR3 nucleotide sequence: TGTGCCAGCAGCACCCGACAGGGTATGAACTACAATGAGCAGTTCTTC. It codes for CASSTRQGMNYNEQFF.

This sequence joins TRBV27 and TRBJ1-6; D is undetermined. Germline values: CDR1 MNHEY, CDR2 SMNVEV (reference sequence). Trimming pared 6 bases from V and 7 bases from J, leaving 13 bases between. The CDR3 consists of 14 residues. DNA for the CDR3: TGTGCCAGCAGCAAGCGTGGCTACAATTCACCCCTCCACTTT. It codes for CASSKRGYNSPLHF.

The chain employs TRBV5-1 and TRBJ1-1, with 7 bases identical to TRBD1. The CDR3 extends over 18 amino acids. Germline V CDR1 and CDR2: SGHRS, YFSETQ. Trimming cost V 3 bases and J 5 bases; bases outside gene matches: 19. The CDR3 nucleotides are TGCGCCAGCAGCTCGTGGGGGCATGGGCAACAGGGGTTGACTGAAGCTTTCTTT. Its translation is CASSSWGHGQQGLTEAFF.

J is TRBJ2-6 and V is TRBV4-2, with D maybe TRBD1 (5 bases). The CDR3 consists of 18 residues. The germline gives CDR1 LGHNA, CDR2 YNFKEQ. V lost 0 bases and J 0 bases, leaving 12 bases between the germline ends. In DNA form, the CDR3 reads TGTGCCAGCAGCCAAGAAAGTGACAGTACCTCTGGGGCCAACGTCCTGACTTTC. This encodes CASSQESDSTSGANVLTF.

This clone was observed a single time. This chain joins TRBV7-2 and TRBJ1-1; D might be TRBD1 (6 bases). Germline V gives CDR1 SGHTA, CDR2 FQGNSA. The CDR3 has 15 residues. Trimming took 2 bases from V and 3 from J, leaving 13 bases between them. The CDR3 DNA follows: TGTGCCAGCAGCTTAACCAGGGGCCTTTACACTGAAGCTTTCTTT. Its protein product is CASSLTRGLYTEAFF.

This chain connects TRBV27 to TRBJ1-5, with D unclear. CDR1 and CDR2 (germline): MNHEY, SMNVEV (reference sequence). Trimming removed 4 bases from V and 4 bases from J, with 8 bases in between. The CDR3 length is 13 residues. The CDR3 nucleotides are TGTGCCAGCAGTTGGCAACCGAATCAGCCCCAGCATTTT. Its protein is CASSWQPNQPQHF.

The genes are TRBV2 and TRBJ2-1, with 14 nucleotides matching TRBD2. Germline-derived CDR1 and CDR2 are SNHLY and FYNNEI. Germline trimming cut 7 bases from V and 7 bases from J; bases unmatched to any gene: 6. The CDR3 extends over 15 amino acids. CDR3 bases: TGTGCCAGCACCGGGACTAGCGGGGGTAGGAATGAGCAGTTCTTC. The encoded protein is CASTGTSGGRNEQFF.

The chain has TRBV6-5 and TRBJ1-1; tentatively, D is TRBD1 (6 bases). Trimming left V 0 bases short and J 11 bases short, with 10 bases between. CDR1 is MNHEY and CDR2 is SVGAGI in the germline V gene. The CDR3 is made up of 12 amino acids. The CDR3 DNA follows: TGTGCCAGCAGTTACTCCCAGGGGCGCGCTTTCTTT. Amino acids: CASSYSQGRAFF.

As regards this clone: One end of the junction does not line up with germline, which may come from a read error. The chain uses TRBV9 and TRBJ1-2; D is perhaps TRBD1 (6 bases). Germline loops: CDR1 SGDLS, CDR2 YYNGEE. The CDR3 is 9 amino acids. CDR3 DNA sequence: TGTGCCAGCCGGGAGGGACACCACTTC. This sequence encodes CASREGHHF.

The chain recombines TRBV6-5 with TRBJ1-6; a possible D gene is TRBD1 (6 bases). V gave up 5 bases and J gave up 7 bases, with 15 bases separating them. The CDR3 sequence is 15 residues long. From germline, CDR1 is MNHEY and CDR2 SVGAGI. The CDR3 region is CASSRTGWSNSPLHF. Here the CDR3 DNA reads TGTGCCAGCAGTCGCACAGGGTGGAGCAATTCACCCCTCCACTTT.

The chain is built from TRBV6-1 and TRBJ2-1; TRBD1 might be the D (5 bases). Germline assignment: CDR1 MNHNS and CDR2 SASEGT. Trimming took 3 bases from V and 9 from J, leaving 12 bases between them. There are 13 residues in the CDR3. The CDR3 bases are TGTGCCAGCAGTGATAGACAGCCGGGTGAGCAGTTCTTC. Its protein is CASSDRQPGEQFF.

This rearrangement joins TRBV5-6 to TRBJ2-7; a weak D match, TRBD2 (5 bases). From germline, CDR1 is SGHDT and CDR2 YYEEEE. The CDR3 length is 12 residues. The ends were cut back, 4 bases at V and 4 bases at J, with 9 bases in the middle. The CDR3 coding sequence is TGTGCCAGCAGCGCCAGCGGTTACGAGCAGTACTTC. Translated: CASSASGYEQYF.

This clone occurred once. The V and J genes are TRBV4-2 and TRBJ1-3; D might be TRBD1 (5 bases). The CDR3 consists of 15 residues. In germline, CDR1 is LGHNA, CDR2 YNFKEQ. The V end was cut by 0 bases, the J end by 0 bases, with 6 bases between. CDR3 residues: CASSQDGHSGNTIYF. In DNA form, the CDR3 reads TGTGCCAGCAGCCAAGACGGACACTCTGGAAACACCATATATTTT.

This chain links TRBV4-2 with TRBJ2-1, with D tentatively TRBD1 (6 bases). Trimming shortened V by 1 base and J by 6 bases, and 10 bases separated the two germline ends. Per germline, CDR1 LGHNA and CDR2 YNFKEQ. The CDR3 is made up of 14 amino acids. In DNA, the CDR3 is TGTGCCAGCAGCCAAGCCGCAGGGGCCAATGAGCAGTTCTTC. Translation gives CASSQAAGANEQFF.

The V and J genes are TRBV6-2 or TRBV6-3 and TRBJ2-5; D uncertain. The germline V gene has CDR1 MNHEY and CDR2 SVGEGT. CDR3 length equals 12 residues. V gave up 2 bases and J gave up 5 bases, with 6 bases separating them. CDR3: CASSYIPETQYF. CDR3 nucleotide sequence: TGTGCCAGCAGTTACATCCCGGAGACCCAGTACTTC.

The CDR3 nucleotides read TGCAGCGTTGAAGATCCAGGGACTGAAGCTTTCTTT. It specifies CSVEDPGTEAFF. The rearrangement uses TRBV29-1 and TRBJ1-1, with a tentative D call TRBD1 (5 bases). The CDR3 extends over 12 amino acids. In germline, CDR1 is SQVTM, CDR2 ANQGSEA. V shed 0 bases and J shed 5 bases, with 7 bases lying between them.